The entry below describes one TCR beta chain. CDR3 length equals 16 residues. Germline lookup yields CDR1 SGHRS and CDR2 YFSETQ. V lost 4 bases and J lost 4, with 18 bases in between. This entry is derived from a study of blood T cell repertoires in COVID-19. Turning to the study itself: Donors in the United States, Italy and Spain gave samples during acute or convalescent COVID-19.

Per the authors' pipeline: Reference gene primer amplification gave estimated nucleated cell counts. Some clones are missing from TCRdb's copy, which holds only in-frame ones; the method was immunoSEQ multiplex PCR. For V, J and clone size, that table is used; D and trimming come from the DNA. This table has about 130,000 clones, over 75% appearing once. The chain combines TRBV5-1 with TRBJ1-3, with a tentative D call TRBD1 (6 bases). The sequence was collected from an elderly woman with acute or convalescent COVID-19. Specimen: peripheral blood. The CDR3 nucleotides read TGCGCCAGCAGCCCCAACCCCCCAGGGGCAGGAAACACCATATATTTT. Its protein product is CASSPNPPGAGNTIYF. The full variable domain, in which reference TRBV5-1 and TRBJ1-3 provide the parts outside the CDR3, is KAGVTQTPRYLIKTRGQQVTLSCSPISGHRSVSWYQQTPGQGLQFLFEYFSETQRNKGNFPGRFSGRQFSNSRSEMNVSTLELGDSALYLCASSPNPPGAGNTIYFGEGSWLTVV.